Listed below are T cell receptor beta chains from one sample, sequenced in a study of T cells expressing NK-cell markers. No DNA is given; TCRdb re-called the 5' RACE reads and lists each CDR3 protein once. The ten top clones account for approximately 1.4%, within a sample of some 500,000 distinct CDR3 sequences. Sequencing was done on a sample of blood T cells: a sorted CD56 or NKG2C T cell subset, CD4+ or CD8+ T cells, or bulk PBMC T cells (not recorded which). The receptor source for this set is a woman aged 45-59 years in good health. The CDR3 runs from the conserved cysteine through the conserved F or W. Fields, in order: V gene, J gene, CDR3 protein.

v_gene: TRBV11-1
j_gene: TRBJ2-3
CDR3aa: CASTRSRTNTDTQYF

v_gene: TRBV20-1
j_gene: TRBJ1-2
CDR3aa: CRPEQGLNYGYTF

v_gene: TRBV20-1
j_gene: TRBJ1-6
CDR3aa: CSARDSLGPENSPLHF

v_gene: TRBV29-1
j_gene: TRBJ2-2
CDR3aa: CSALARGRAGELFF

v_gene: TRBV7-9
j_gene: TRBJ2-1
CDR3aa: CASTNSILAGGYNEQFF

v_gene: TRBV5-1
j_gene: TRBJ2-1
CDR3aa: CASSLVPVGGSRYNEQFF

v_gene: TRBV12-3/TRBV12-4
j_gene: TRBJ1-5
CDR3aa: CASSPYNQPQHF

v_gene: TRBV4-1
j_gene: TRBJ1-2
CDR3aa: CASSPYGQPGYGYTF

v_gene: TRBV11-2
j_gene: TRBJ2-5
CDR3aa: CASSVGLAGMGETQYF

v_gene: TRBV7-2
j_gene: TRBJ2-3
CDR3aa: CASSEGTSDTQYF

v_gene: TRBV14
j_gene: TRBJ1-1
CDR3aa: CASSQARGPLHGTEAFF

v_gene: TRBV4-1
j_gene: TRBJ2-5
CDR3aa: CASSQGVLAGKETQYF

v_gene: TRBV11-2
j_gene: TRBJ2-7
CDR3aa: CASSLAATGYHEQYF

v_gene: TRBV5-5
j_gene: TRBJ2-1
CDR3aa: CASSSTSGRNYEQFF

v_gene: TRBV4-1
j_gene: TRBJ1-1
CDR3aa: CASSQLGVEAFF

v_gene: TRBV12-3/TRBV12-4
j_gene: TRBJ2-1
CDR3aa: CASSSQAGGPGNEQFF

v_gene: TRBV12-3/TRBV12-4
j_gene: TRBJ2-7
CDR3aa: CASSFGTSDKYF

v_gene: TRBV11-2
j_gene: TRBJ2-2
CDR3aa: CASSKPGGPGGELFF

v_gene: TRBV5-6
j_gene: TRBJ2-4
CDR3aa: CASSLGPGELAKNIQYF

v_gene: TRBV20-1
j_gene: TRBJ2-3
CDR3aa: CSAERENADTQYF

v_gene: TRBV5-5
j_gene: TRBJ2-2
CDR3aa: CASSLQGPGELFF

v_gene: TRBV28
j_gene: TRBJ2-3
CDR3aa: CASSGPVSTQYF

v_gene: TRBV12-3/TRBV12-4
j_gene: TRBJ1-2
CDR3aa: CASNGGLNGYTF

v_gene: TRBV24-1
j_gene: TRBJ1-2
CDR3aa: CATSDPTGDSYGYTF

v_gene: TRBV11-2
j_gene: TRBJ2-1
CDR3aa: CASSPGLAGVANNEQFF

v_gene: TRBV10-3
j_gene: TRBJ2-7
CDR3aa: CATGLAGEAGEQYF

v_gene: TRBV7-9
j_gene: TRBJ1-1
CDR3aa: CASSSTGGSMQLAFF

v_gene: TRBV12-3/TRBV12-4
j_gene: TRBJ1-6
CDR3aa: CASSLIRGYNSPLHF

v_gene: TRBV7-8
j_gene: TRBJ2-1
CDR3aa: CATAGQGIGNEQFF